A selection of T cell receptor beta chains follows, all from one sample in a study of blood T cells in healthy people across ages. Using its own MiXCR run on the 5' RACE reads, TCRdb lists one record per CDR3 protein. This sample has hundreds of thousands of distinct CDR3 sequences, with about 50% found just once. Sequenced sample: blood. These receptors all stem from a woman of 80 years or more in good health. Each CDR3 is given with its conserved first and last residue. Fields, in order: V gene, D gene, J gene, clone size, CDR3 protein, CDR3 DNA. A D gene is named only where the DNA matches it firmly. A row's size may be missing; if present it is once, few, many or a size class.

v_gene: TRBV11-1
d_gene: TRBD2
j_gene: TRBJ2-5
abundance: -
CDR3aa: CASSFAGENNEQYF
CDR3nt: TGTGCCAGCAGCTTTGCGGGGGAGAACAATGAGCAGTACTTC

v_gene: TRBV5-1
d_gene: -
j_gene: TRBJ2-5
abundance: -
CDR3aa: CASSLGQGRETQYF
CDR3nt: TGCGCCAGCAGCTTGGGGCAGGGGAGAGAGACCCAGTACTTC

v_gene: TRBV5-5
d_gene: TRBD2
j_gene: TRBJ2-3
abundance: many
CDR3aa: CASSLGPGGNADTQYF
CDR3nt: TGTGCCAGCAGCTTGGGTCCGGGAGGGAACGCAGATACGCAGTATTTT

v_gene: TRBV3-1
d_gene: -
j_gene: TRBJ1-1
abundance: -
CDR3aa: CACSLGGVSQAFF
CDR3nt: TGTGCCTGCAGCCTGGGCGGGGTTTCTCAAGCTTTCTTT

v_gene: TRBV12-3/TRBV12-4
d_gene: -
j_gene: TRBJ2-3
abundance: many
CDR3aa: CASSLQGQLTDTQYF
CDR3nt: TGTGCCAGCAGTTTACAGGGCCAGCTCACAGATACGCAGTATTTT

v_gene: TRBV7-3
d_gene: -
j_gene: TRBJ2-3
abundance: -
CDR3aa: CASSLSWTSDTQYF
CDR3nt: TGTGCCAGCAGCTTATCGTGGACCTCAGATACGCAGTATTTT

v_gene: TRBV2
d_gene: -
j_gene: TRBJ2-7
abundance: -
CDR3aa: CASSKDGRYNEQYF
CDR3nt: TGTGCCAGCAGTAAGGACGGTCGATACAATGAGCAGTACTTC

v_gene: TRBV3-1
d_gene: TRBD1
j_gene: TRBJ2-3
abundance: -
CDR3aa: CASSQDGDRITDTQYF
CDR3nt: TGTGCCAGCAGCCAAGACGGGGACAGAATCACAGATACGCAGTATTTT

v_gene: TRBV21-1
d_gene: -
j_gene: TRBJ2-3
abundance: -
CDR3aa: CASSKEGRSSTDTQYF
CDR3nt: TGTGCCAGCAGCAAGGAGGGGCGGTCTAGCACAGATACGCAGTATTTT

v_gene: TRBV6-2/TRBV6-3
d_gene: TRBD1
j_gene: TRBJ1-2
abundance: -
CDR3aa: CASTLPGQAGYGYTF
CDR3nt: TGTGCCAGCACCCTCCCGGGACAGGCGGGGTATGGCTACACCTTC

v_gene: TRBV12-3/TRBV12-4
d_gene: -
j_gene: TRBJ1-5
abundance: many
CDR3aa: CASSKTRGRSNQPQHF
CDR3nt: TGTGCCAGCAGTAAAACCAGGGGTAGGAGCAATCAGCCCCAGCATTTT

v_gene: TRBV20-1
d_gene: -
j_gene: TRBJ2-5
abundance: many
CDR3aa: CSAPGRLAETQYF
CDR3nt: TGCAGTGCTCCGGGACGCCTCGCGGAGACCCAGTACTTC

v_gene: TRBV12-3/TRBV12-4
d_gene: TRBD1
j_gene: TRBJ2-1
abundance: -
CDR3aa: CASGRSGTGYHNEQFF
CDR3nt: TGTGCCAGCGGGCGCTCGGGGACAGGGTACCACAATGAGCAGTTCTTC

v_gene: TRBV12-3/TRBV12-4
d_gene: -
j_gene: TRBJ1-2
abundance: many
CDR3aa: CASSLGRMPLYGYTF
CDR3nt: TGTGCCAGCAGTTTAGGGCGGATGCCCCTCTATGGCTACACCTTC

v_gene: TRBV7-3
d_gene: TRBD2
j_gene: TRBJ2-7
abundance: many
CDR3aa: CASSKTSGPYEQYF
CDR3nt: TGTGCCAGCAGCAAGACTAGCGGGCCCTACGAGCAGTACTTC

v_gene: TRBV5-1
d_gene: TRBD2
j_gene: TRBJ2-7
abundance: -
CDR3aa: CASSLREESGNEQYF
CDR3nt: TGCGCCAGCAGCCTCCGGGAGGAGTCGGGCAACGAGCAGTACTTC

v_gene: TRBV6-1
d_gene: -
j_gene: TRBJ1-5
abundance: -
CDR3aa: CASSERTGHNQPQHF
CDR3nt: TGTGCCAGCAGTGAAAGGACGGGTCACAATCAGCCCCAGCATTTT

v_gene: TRBV12-3/TRBV12-4
d_gene: TRBD1
j_gene: TRBJ2-1
abundance: many
CDR3aa: CASSEDRERFF
CDR3nt: TGTGCCAGCAGTGAGGACAGGGAGAGGTTCTTC

v_gene: TRBV7-9
d_gene: -
j_gene: TRBJ1-2
abundance: -
CDR3aa: CASHQIPLSGQGYTF
CDR3nt: TGTGCCAGCCACCAAATCCCCCTTTCAGGGCAGGGCTACACCTTC

v_gene: TRBV7-9
d_gene: -
j_gene: TRBJ2-1
abundance: many
CDR3aa: CASSFAGILDEQFF
CDR3nt: TGTGCCAGCAGCTTTGCGGGGATTCTTGATGAGCAGTTCTTC

v_gene: TRBV2
d_gene: TRBD1
j_gene: TRBJ1-1
abundance: -
CDR3aa: CASSFDRGAEAFF
CDR3nt: TGTGCCAGCAGTTTTGACAGGGGGGCTGAAGCTTTCTTT

v_gene: TRBV5-1
d_gene: -
j_gene: TRBJ1-4
abundance: -
CDR3aa: CASSPHSGVATNGKLFF
CDR3nt: TGCGCCAGCAGCCCACACTCCGGTGTGGCGACTAATGGAAAACTGTTTTTT

v_gene: TRBV29-1
d_gene: -
j_gene: TRBJ2-7
abundance: -
CDR3aa: CSVEDTYSYNEQYF
CDR3nt: TGCAGCGTTGAAGACACATACTCCTACAATGAGCAGTACTTC

v_gene: TRBV18
d_gene: TRBD1
j_gene: TRBJ1-5
abundance: -
CDR3aa: CASSRRDRAGQPQHF
CDR3nt: TGTGCCAGCTCAAGACGGGACAGGGCAGGTCAGCCCCAGCATTTT

v_gene: TRBV9
d_gene: TRBD2
j_gene: TRBJ2-3
abundance: few
CDR3aa: CASSVEAGGITDTQYF
CDR3nt: TGTGCCAGCAGCGTAGAGGCGGGAGGAATCACAGATACGCAGTATTTT

v_gene: TRBV14
d_gene: -
j_gene: TRBJ2-7
abundance: -
CDR3aa: CASNRQAGVYEQYF
CDR3nt: TGTGCCAGCAACCGTCAGGCCGGGGTATACGAGCAGTACTTC

v_gene: TRBV5-1
d_gene: TRBD1
j_gene: TRBJ1-1
abundance: few
CDR3aa: CASSLTGEITEAFF
CDR3nt: TGCGCCAGCAGCTTGACAGGGGAGATAACTGAAGCTTTCTTT

v_gene: TRBV20-1
d_gene: -
j_gene: TRBJ2-1
abundance: many
CDR3aa: CSASWQNNEQFF
CDR3nt: TGCAGTGCTAGTTGGCAGAACAATGAGCAGTTCTTC

v_gene: TRBV9
d_gene: TRBD1
j_gene: TRBJ1-6
abundance: many
CDR3aa: CASSPGDRGPNSPLHF
CDR3nt: TGTGCCAGCAGCCCTGGGGACAGGGGGCCTAATTCACCCCTCCACTTT

v_gene: TRBV7-3
d_gene: TRBD2
j_gene: TRBJ2-3
abundance: few
CDR3aa: CASSLMGGGSDTQYF
CDR3nt: TGTGCCAGCAGCTTAATGGGGGGAGGGTCAGATACGCAGTATTTT

v_gene: TRBV12-3/TRBV12-4
d_gene: -
j_gene: TRBJ1-2
abundance: many
CDR3aa: CASSFGGRTSNYGYTF
CDR3nt: TGTGCCAGCAGTTTTGGGGGACGGACATCTAACTATGGCTACACCTTC

v_gene: TRBV11-2
d_gene: -
j_gene: TRBJ2-7
abundance: -
CDR3aa: CASSPRRGRYGYEQYF
CDR3nt: TGTGCCAGCAGCCCCCGGCGGGGCAGGTACGGATACGAGCAGTACTTC

v_gene: TRBV7-8
d_gene: -
j_gene: TRBJ2-5
abundance: -
CDR3aa: CASSSRLGVMEETQYF
CDR3nt: TGTGCCAGCAGCTCGAGGCTCGGAGTTATGGAAGAGACCCAGTACTTC

v_gene: TRBV5-1
d_gene: -
j_gene: TRBJ1-2
abundance: -
CDR3aa: CASSLEGTVYGYTF
CDR3nt: TGCGCCAGCAGCTTGGAGGGGACCGTCTATGGCTACACCTTC

v_gene: TRBV13
d_gene: -
j_gene: TRBJ1-5
abundance: -
CDR3aa: CASSLELGSSNQPQHF
CDR3nt: TGTGCCAGCAGCTTAGAGTTAGGTAGTAGCAATCAGCCCCAGCATTTT

v_gene: TRBV20-1
d_gene: -
j_gene: TRBJ2-3
abundance: -
CDR3aa: CCGLPPATDTQYF
CDR3nt: TGCTGTGGACTCCCCCCGGCAACAGACACGCAGTATTTT

v_gene: TRBV27
d_gene: TRBD2
j_gene: TRBJ2-5
abundance: -
CDR3aa: CASSFLAGDRSPSWETQYF
CDR3nt: TGTGCCAGCAGTTTCTTAGCGGGAGATCGTTCCCCCTCGTGGGAGACCCAGTACTTC

v_gene: TRBV7-2
d_gene: TRBD1
j_gene: TRBJ2-6
abundance: -
CDR3aa: CASSLMGTGVSGANVLTF
CDR3nt: TGTGCCAGCAGCTTAATGGGGACAGGGGTCTCTGGGGCCAACGTCCTGACTTTC

v_gene: TRBV24-1
d_gene: -
j_gene: TRBJ1-5
abundance: -
CDR3aa: CATSRATSNQPQHF
CDR3nt: TGTGCCACCTCGCGAGCTACTAGCAATCAGCCCCAGCATTTT

v_gene: TRBV18
d_gene: -
j_gene: TRBJ2-1
abundance: -
CDR3aa: CASSPQGTYNEQFF
CDR3nt: TGTGCCAGCTCACCCCAGGGTACCTACAATGAGCAGTTCTTC

v_gene: TRBV6-1
d_gene: TRBD1
j_gene: TRBJ2-1
abundance: few
CDR3aa: CASSEAVTGGFNEQFF
CDR3nt: TGTGCCAGCAGTGAAGCAGTGACAGGGGGCTTCAATGAGCAGTTCTTC

v_gene: TRBV30
d_gene: -
j_gene: TRBJ1-2
abundance: -
CDR3aa: CAWRTETYGYTF
CDR3nt: TGTGCCTGGAGAACTGAGACCTATGGCTACACCTTC

v_gene: TRBV7-2
d_gene: -
j_gene: TRBJ1-2
abundance: -
CDR3aa: CASSLGPGQGQGYGYTF
CDR3nt: TGTGCCAGCAGCTTAGGCCCAGGGCAGGGTCAGGGGTATGGCTACACCTTC

v_gene: TRBV20-1
d_gene: TRBD1
j_gene: TRBJ1-6
abundance: -
CDR3aa: CSARERQGDNSPLHF
CDR3nt: TGCAGTGCTAGAGAGCGACAGGGGGATAATTCACCCCTCCACTTT

v_gene: TRBV29-1
d_gene: -
j_gene: TRBJ2-3
abundance: -
CDR3aa: CSVDGAGLADTQYF
CDR3nt: TGCAGCGTTGATGGGGCGGGACTTGCAGATACGCAGTATTTT

v_gene: TRBV28
d_gene: -
j_gene: TRBJ1-2
abundance: -
CDR3aa: CASSLTAEYGYTF
CDR3nt: TGTGCCAGCAGTTTGACGGCTGAATATGGCTACACCTTC

v_gene: TRBV9
d_gene: -
j_gene: TRBJ2-1
abundance: many
CDR3aa: CASSVGHEQFF
CDR3nt: TGTGCCAGCAGCGTAGGCCATGAGCAGTTCTTC

v_gene: TRBV10-3
d_gene: TRBD1
j_gene: TRBJ1-2
abundance: -
CDR3aa: CAISEDRVAGYTF
CDR3nt: TGTGCCATCAGTGAGGACAGGGTGGCTGGCTACACCTTC

v_gene: TRBV7-3
d_gene: -
j_gene: TRBJ1-1
abundance: few
CDR3aa: CASSLQGRWDTEAFF
CDR3nt: TGTGCCAGCAGCCTCCAGGGTAGGTGGGACACTGAAGCTTTCTTT